This entry concerns a single T cell receptor beta chain. This clonotype occurred many times. Its antigen is unknown. Base qualities are not at hand, and no much larger clone is one base apart. The TCR beta CDR3 regions were amplified from RNA transcripts. For the first round of RT-PCR on the TCR CDR3, the HTBI primer set was used together with the Qiagen OneStep RT-PCR kit. Libraries were constructed in a second round of multiplex PCR, after which size selection and purification were carried out. Paired-end sequencing of the libraries was performed with 100 bp reads on an Illumina HiSeq2000. From the authors' description of their analysis: SOAPnuke was used to process the raw data, removing reads that contained adapters or uncalled bases, had a mean Phred below 15, or lacked an exact match to the constant primer or identifier. High-quality paired reads were merged using COPE v1.2.5, and each unique nucleotide sequence was defined as a clonotype. MiTCR v1.1 was used to align clonotypes to the IMGT TRBV, TRBD and TRBJ reference segments. The analysis included only V-J combinations with a frequency above 0.0001, which together covered roughly 99% of the repertoires. The TCS score was defined as F50 (clonal expansion) divided by E x V (chaos), with BLOSUM62-based TCRdist calculated between CDR3 peptides within each V-J. Welch's t-statistics and random forest reduced around 510 V-J features to around 14, which were used in a naive Bayes classifier (R e1071). The Morisita-Horn index was used to measure how similar the thyroid and blood repertoires were. Using fastp at Q25 and MiXCR, TCRdb reprocessed the public reads and kept productive beta chains. CDR3 protein duplicates are merged, each entry listing the most common genes and DNA. These V and J calls originate from TCRdb's pipeline instead of the authors' own analysis. The sample table records 700,000 to 850,000 distinct CDR3 sequences; 30% to 40% of these occur just once. Less than 40% of the sample comes from the top ten.

From the cysteine up to the phenylalanine, the CDR3 has a length of 14 residues. Only the CDR3 DNA is retained, 42 bases long and in frame from the first base. Trimming takes 5 bases off V and 10 bases off J; junction bases not matched to a gene: 8. Graves' hyperthyroidism was defined as stable when no progression to ophthalmopathy occurred over 18 months of follow-up. The hyperthyroidism patients were between 18 and 65 years old and newly diagnosed, with a disease duration of less than 2 months. Any patient with an uncontrolled infection, another autoimmune disease, pregnancy or lactation was excluded. Diagnoses were established on the basis of clinical symptoms, serum thyroxine and TRAb, thyroid ultrasound, and orbital computed tomography. PBMCs were isolated from about 10 ml of fresh peripheral blood by Ficoll-Paque density gradient centrifugation. Total RNA was extracted with Trizol reagent, and quality was checked on an Agilent 2100 Bioanalyzer.

The data derive from a study of T cells in Graves' hyperthyroidism and ophthalmopathy (dated by TCRdb to between 2017 and 2020). Regarding the study in general: Peripheral blood was sampled at the time of initial diagnosis, prior to any treatment. TCR Vbeta CDR3 sequencing of 120 to 150 peripheral blood samples (under 45 ophthalmopathy, 75 hyperthyroidism and around 17 progressor patients) is reported in the paper. Prospective prediction of ophthalmopathy was tested in an independent validation cohort consisting of about 19 hyperthyroidism patients and some 16 patients who later progressed to ophthalmopathy. The 100 or so discovery patients were randomly split 7:3 into training and test sets. After sampling, hyperthyroidism patients received methimazole starting at 30 mg daily, and ophthalmopathy patients received high-dose intravenous methylprednisolone. The study also compared thyroid tissue and blood T-cell repertoires from five or six Graves' hyperthyroidism patients. A discovery cohort of around 98 patients, roughly 40 with Graves' ophthalmopathy and approximately 57 with stable Graves' hyperthyroidism, was used to find distinguishing TCR V-J signatures.

Findings and caveats that apply to the study as a whole: In cross-validation, a model built on a 13 V-J signature told ophthalmopathy apart from stable hyperthyroidism with roughly 87% sensitivity and roughly 81% specificity, and in testing the same model reached 80%/75%. No statistical method was used to fix the sample size in advance, and group allocation was not hidden from the investigators. Most expanded thyroid clonotypes (frequency above 0.001) were also detected in blood, a finding suggesting that blood repertoires may reflect thyroid immune responses. During validation, the model predicted progression to ophthalmopathy a median of around 6 months ahead of onset, with 70.59% sensitivity and roughly 72% specificity.

The source of this sequence is a woman aged 35 to 49 with Graves' hyperthyroidism. Recombination linked TRBV12-3 or TRBV12-4 to TRBJ1-4; the central 9 bases match TRBD1. Sequences were obtained from blood. For the CDR3, the sequence is CASSHTGQGGKLFF. The DNA sequence follows: TGTGCCAGCAGTCATACGGGACAGGGAGGAAAACTGTTTTTT.